A single sample is the source of the 13 T cell receptor beta chains below, sequenced in a study of CD8+ T cells in alopecia areata. Reverse transcription of extracted RNA yielded cDNA, which provided the sequencing template. Libraries were prepared by immunoSEQ multiplex PCR; TCRdb keeps only in-frame clonotypes and omits some of them. The sample lists about 150,000 clones; around 86% were seen once. Sequencing was performed on CD8+ T cells sorted from blood, taken at week 0. The receptors derive from a human donor with alopecia areata.

V gene TRBV28 combines with J gene TRBJ2-7; 7 bases are shared with TRBD2. The CDR3 totals 15 residues. Germline CDR1 is MDHEN and CDR2 is SYDVKM. The junction had 7 bases not matched to a gene; V was cut back by 3 bases and J by 2 bases. In nucleotides, the CDR3 is TGTGCCAGCAGTTTGTCAGCGGGGAGTACCTACGAGCAGTACTTC. Its translation: CASSLSAGSTYEQYF.

The V gene is TRBV5-1, the J gene TRBJ2-5; 8 nucleotides agree with TRBD2. V shed 1 base, J shed 2 bases, and the junction held 7 bases outside the gene matches. The CDR3 is 16 residues long. CDR1 SGHRS and CDR2 YFSETQ come from the germline V gene. CDR3 in amino acids: CASSLRSSGWQETQYF. As DNA, the CDR3 is TGCGCCAGCAGCTTGCGGTCTAGCGGGTGGCAAGAGACCCAGTACTTC.

CDR3 in amino acids: CASSKDYSYEQYF. The CDR3 DNA reads as TGTGCCAGCAGCAAAGACTATTCCTACGAGCAGTACTTC. This chain joins TRBV6-6 and TRBJ2-7, with D tentatively TRBD2 (5 bases). With 6 bases removed from V and 1 base from J, the gap between germline ends came to 10 bases. Germline V gene lookup returns CDR1 MNHNY and CDR2 SVGAGI (reference sequence). The CDR3 contains 13 residues.

The rearrangement uses TRBV27 and TRBJ1-5, with 8 bases fitting TRBD1. V lost 4 bases, J lost 9 bases, and 11 bases stayed unmatched. Per germline, CDR1 MNHEY and CDR2 SMNVEV (reference sequence). The CDR3 runs to 15 residues. The CDR3 region is CASSSWAGGFRPQHF. CDR3 in DNA: TGTGCCAGCAGTTCTTGGGCAGGGGGCTTTAGGCCCCAGCATTTT.

In DNA, the CDR3 is TGTGCCAGCAGCTTAGTGGGGAACGAGCAGTACTTC. Protein: CASSLVGNEQYF. This sequence joins TRBV7-9 and TRBJ2-7; D unresolved. CDR1 SEHNR and CDR2 FQNEAQ come from the germline V gene (reference sequence). Deletions cut 1 base from V and 5 bases from J, with 6 bases between. CDR3 length: 12 residues.

The CDR3 DNA is TGTGCCAGCAGCTTATTTCAGCTGAACTATGGCTACACCTTC. Protein: CASSLFQLNYGYTF. This chain uses TRBV5-6 with TRBJ1-2; the D is unclear. The CDR3 sequence is 14 residues long. Germline V gene lookup returns CDR1 SGHDT and CDR2 YYEEEE. Deletions cut 2 bases from V and 2 bases from J, with 10 bases between. Based on the CDR3 plus reference TRBV5-6 and TRBJ1-2, the full variable domain is DAGVTQSPTHLIKTRGQQVTLRCSPKSGHDTVSWYQQALGQGPQFIFQYYEEEERQRGNFPDRFSGHQFPNYSSELNVNALLLGDSALYLCASSLFQLNYGYTFGSGTRLTVV.

CDR3 sequence: CASSLVRGGRDEQYF. DNA for the CDR3: TGTGCCAGCAGCCTAGTAAGGGGAGGTCGTGACGAGCAGTACTTC. The chain joins TRBV7-6 to TRBJ2-7; the D gene is possibly TRBD2 (6 bases). V shed 5 bases and J shed 5 bases, with 19 bases lying between them. Germline CDR1 is SGHVS and CDR2 is FNYEAQ. The CDR3 runs 15 residues. Drawing the rest from reference TRBV7-6 and TRBJ2-7, the complete variable domain is GAGVSQSPRYKVTKRGQDVALRCDPISGHVSLYWYRQALGQGPEFLTYFNYEAQQDKSGLPNDRFSAERPEGSISTLTIQRTEQRDSAMYRCASSLVRGGRDEQYFGPGTRLTVT.

This sequence joins TRBV5-4 and TRBJ1-4; TRBD1 matches 7 bases. Losses at the gene ends were 4 bases for V and 6 bases for J; bases not matched to a gene: 6. This CDR3 spans 14 amino acids. CDR1 and CDR2 from the germline V gene are SGHNT and YYREEE (reference sequence). The CDR3 loop is CASSPTGIDEKLFF. CDR3 bases: TGTGCCAGCAGCCCGACAGGGATTGATGAAAAACTGTTTTTT.

This chain links TRBV29-1 with TRBJ2-5; D is possibly TRBD1 (5 bases). The DNA end is more similar to TRBJ2-7, so the J call may be wrong. CDR3 length: 13 residues. Germline-derived CDR1 and CDR2 are SQVTM and ANQGSEA. The CDR3, as DNA: TGCAGCGCCCTCCTAGACAGTGCCTACGAGCAGTACTTC. Translated, it gives CSALLDSAYEQYF.

This chain uses TRBV4-1 with TRBJ2-1, with D possibly matching TRBD2 (7 bases). This CDR3 spans 17 amino acids. Germline CDR1 is MGHRA and CDR2 is YSYEKL. V was pared by 0 bases and J by 8 bases, with 20 bases between. The CDR3 protein is CASSQDRGPREGDEQFF. For the CDR3, the DNA is TGCGCCAGCAGCCAAGATCGGGGGCCCAGGGAGGGCGATGAGCAGTTCTTC.

The gene calls are TRBV6-5 and TRBJ1-5; tentative D call: TRBD1 (5 bases). The CDR3 covers 13 residues. V was clipped by 6 bases and J by 6 bases, with 12 bases between them. The V gene's germline CDR1 is MNHEY and CDR2 SVGAGI. Written as DNA, the CDR3 is TGTGCCAGCAGCCAGGGTCCGTCTCAGCCCCAGCATTTT. Encoded protein: CASSQGPSQPQHF.

Comment on this clone: Other DNA sequences in this sample translate to the same CDR3. V and J are TRBV27 and TRBJ1-1, with D perhaps matching TRBD1 (5 bases). The germline V and J ends were trimmed by 5 bases and 4 bases, with 11 bases remaining between them. Germline V gives CDR1 MNHEY, CDR2 SMNVEV (reference sequence). The CDR3 has 13 amino acids. CDR3: CASSSGGSTEAFF. In nucleotides, the CDR3 is TGTGCCAGCAGTAGTGGGGGGTCCACTGAAGCTTTCTTT.

The chain couples TRBV2 to TRBJ2-5; TRBD2 might be the D (5 bases). Matching the DNA end better, TRBJ2-7 makes the J call doubtful. Germline loops: CDR1 SNHLY, CDR2 FYNNEI. This CDR3 is 13 amino acids long. This CDR3 is CASTNSGTYEQYF. DNA for the CDR3: TGTGCCAGCACCAACAGCGGAACCTACGAGCAGTACTTC.